What follows are 24 T cell receptor beta chains derived from one specimen sequenced in a study of OX40 agonist ivuxolimab in advanced cancers. Assay used: immunoSEQ multiplex PCR; TCRdb lists only in-frame clones, some missing. The data show around 15,000 clones, approximately 90% seen once. This specimen consisted of CD4+ or CD8+ T cells sorted from blood, obtained in a trial of the OX40 agonist ivuxolimab. The receptors were gathered from an adult with an advanced solid tumor such as melanoma, head and neck, liver or kidney cancer.

This chain joins TRBV5-1 and TRBJ2-6, with 8 bases identical to TRBD1. Germline CDR1 reads SGHRS; CDR2 reads YFSETQ. The CDR3 is made up of 19 amino acids. Trimming removed 2 bases from V and 0 bases from J; junction bases left unmatched: 10. This CDR3 is CASSLRRTGTSSGANVLTF. CDR3 bases: TGCGCCAGCAGCTTAAGGCGGACAGGGACTTCCTCTGGGGCCAACGTCCTGACTTTC.

V gene TRBV7-2 combines with J gene TRBJ2-7; D uncertain. V dropped 1 base and J dropped 0 bases, with 16 bases sitting between them. This CDR3 has 17 amino acids. Germline-derived CDR1 and CDR2 are SGHTA and FQGNSA. CDR3 in DNA: TGTGCCAGCAGCTTAGTTGAGTCGGGCGAGAGCTCCTACGAGCAGTACTTC. This codes for CASSLVESGESSYEQYF.

The V gene is TRBV19, the J gene TRBJ1-5, with D uncertain. Germline V gene lookup returns CDR1 LNHDA and CDR2 SQIVND (reference sequence). Trimming took off 1 base at V and 6 bases at J, with 13 bases between the two ends. This CDR3 is 15 amino acids long. The CDR3 DNA reads as TGTGCCAGTAGTATAGGCAGGATCTCTGGTCAGCCCCAGCATTTT. Residues: CASSIGRISGQPQHF.

The chain couples TRBV10-3 to TRBJ1-1; D might be TRBD1 (6 bases). Deletions cut 0 bases from V and 1 base from J, with 12 bases between. The length of the CDR3 is 16 residues. The V gene's germline CDR1 is ENHRY and CDR2 SYGVKD. The CDR3 DNA follows: TGTGCCATCAGTGAGTCGGCAGGACAGTGGAACACTGAAGCTTTCTTT. Translating it yields CAISESAGQWNTEAFF.

The chain combines TRBV6-5 with TRBJ2-1; D not certain. The CDR3 sequence is 15 residues long. V lost 5 bases to trimming and J lost 4 bases, with 15 bases between them. Looked up from germline, CDR1 is MNHEY and CDR2 is SVGAGI. CDR3 coding DNA: TGTGCCAGCAGTCAGTCAGAGGCCCCTTACAATGAGCAGTTCTTC. Translating it yields CASSQSEAPYNEQFF.

The rearrangement uses TRBV30 and TRBJ2-2; the D call may be TRBD1 or TRBD2 (5 bases each). Germline V gives CDR1 GTSNPN, CDR2 SVGIG (reference sequence). The V and J ends lost 5 bases and 1 base respectively, with 11 bases between them. The CDR3 totals 14 residues. CDR3: CAWGWGRNTGELFF. Written as DNA, the CDR3 is TGTGCCTGGGGTTGGGGACGGAACACCGGGGAGCTGTTTTTT.

V gene TRBV4-2 combines with J gene TRBJ2-7; D is unresolved. In germline, CDR1 is LGHNA, CDR2 YNFKEQ. Trimming cost V 4 bases and J 2 bases, with 9 bases left between them. CDR3 size: 13 residues. The CDR3 region has the DNA TGTGCCAGCAGCCCCGTACCGACCTACGAGCAGTACTTC. Its translation: CASSPVPTYEQYF.

The count of this clone is one. This rearrangement joins TRBV4-1 to TRBJ2-3; no reliable D call. The CDR3 consists of 13 residues. Trimming removed 2 bases at V and 6 bases at J, with 9 bases between. CDR1 and CDR2 (germline): MGHRA, YSYEKL. CDR3 DNA sequence: TGCGCCAGCAGCCAACCAAACGGCGATACGCAGTATTTT. It specifies CASSQPNGDTQYF.

The chain is built from TRBV4-3 and TRBJ2-7; TRBD1 might be the D (6 bases). The germline gives CDR1 LGHNA, CDR2 YSLEER. This CDR3 is 18 amino acids long. V was shortened by 0 bases and J by 7 bases, with 25 bases between the two germline ends. The CDR3 here is CASSQDRIGTRGALEQYF. In nucleotides, the CDR3 is TGCGCCAGCAGCCAAGATCGGATAGGGACAAGGGGAGCCCTAGAGCAGTACTTC.

This clone qualifies as medium-sized. The chain links TRBV10-3 to TRBJ2-1; no definite D call. CDR3 size: 16 residues. The germline CDR1 and CDR2 sequences are ENHRY and SYGVKD. V dropped 3 bases and J dropped 8 bases, with 20 bases sitting between them. The CDR3 reads CAISESPPPLVDEQFF. CDR3 nucleotide sequence: TGTGCCATCAGTGAAAGTCCGCCCCCACTTGTCGATGAGCAGTTCTTC.

CDR3 nucleotides: TGTGCCAGCAGCCATTGGACAGGGGGTGAAATGAACACTGAAGCTTTCTTT. Translating gives CASSHWTGGEMNTEAFF. The chain couples TRBV5-8 to TRBJ1-1; 10 bases are shared with TRBD1. The CDR3 runs to 17 residues. Germline V gives CDR1 SGHTS, CDR2 YDEGEE. With V trimmed by 4 bases and J by 0 bases, 9 bases remained unmatched. The full variable domain, completed using reference TRBV5-8 and TRBJ1-1, is EAGVTQSPTHLIKTRGQQATLRCSPISGHTSVYWYQQALGLGLQFLLWYDEGEERNRGNFPPRFSGRQFPNYSSELNVNALELEDSALYLCASSHWTGGEMNTEAFFGQGTRLTVV.

The rearrangement links TRBV14 to TRBJ2-7; 9 bases are a match to TRBD2. The J segment lost 4 bases and the V segment lost 0 bases, leaving 16 bases of the junction unmatched. Germline loops: CDR1 SGHDN, CDR2 FVKESK. This CDR3 has 19 residues. Here the CDR3 reads CASSQDLIGDIAGDYEQYF. In nucleotides, the CDR3 is TGTGCCAGCAGCCAAGATCTGATCGGCGACATAGCGGGGGATTACGAGCAGTACTTC.

The CDR3 DNA reads as TGTGCCAGCAGCTTGGGGCCAGTTGATCCCTTAGCTAACTATGGCTACACCTTC. Protein sequence: CASSLGPVDPLANYGYTF. The genes are TRBV5-8 and TRBJ1-2; no clear D. CDR3 length: 18 residues. Deletions cut 0 bases from V and 0 bases from J, with 18 bases between. From germline, CDR1 is SGHTS and CDR2 YDEGEE.

The rearrangement joins TRBV9 to TRBJ2-1; 10 bases are shared with TRBD2. Unmatched junction bases numbered 7, after V lost 4 bases and J lost 9 bases. The CDR3 sequence is 14 residues long. Germline-derived CDR1 and CDR2 are SGDLS and YYNGEE. DNA of the CDR3: TGTGCCAGCAGCCCCCTAGCGGGAGCACTTGAGCAGTTCTTC. Encoded protein: CASSPLAGALEQFF.

The rearrangement uses TRBV14 and TRBJ1-2; TRBD1 is a possible D gene (6 bases). Germline lookup yields CDR1 SGHDN and CDR2 FVKESK. V shed 3 bases and J shed 6 bases, with 8 bases lying between them. CDR3 length equals 12 residues. This chain's CDR3 is CASSHQGNGYTF. The CDR3 DNA is TGTGCCAGCAGCCACCAGGGGAATGGCTACACCTTC.

The V gene is TRBV25-1, the J gene TRBJ2-1; D remains ambiguous. Trimming stripped 6 bases from V and 8 bases from J, with 5 bases between. Germline-derived CDR1 and CDR2 are MGHDK and SYGVNS. The CDR3 spans 10 residues. The CDR3 reads CASRGYEQFF. The DNA of the CDR3 is TGTGCCAGCAGGGGGTATGAGCAGTTCTTC. The variable domain in full, completed from reference TRBV25-1 and TRBJ2-1, reads EADIYQTPRYLVIGTGKKITLECSQTMGHDKMYWYQQDPGMELHLIHYSYGVNSTEKGDLSSESTVSRIRTEHFPLTLESARPSHTSQYLCASRGYEQFFGPGTRLTVL.

The chain has TRBV12-5 and TRBJ1-5, with D hard to call. Germline CDR1 reads LGHNT; CDR2 reads FRNRAP. The CDR3 is made up of 16 amino acids. V was pared by 2 bases and J by 2 bases, with 13 bases between. CDR3 protein: CASGLTLLKGNQPQHF. The CDR3 region has the DNA TGTGCTAGTGGTTTGACCCTGTTGAAAGGCAATCAGCCCCAGCATTTT.

The chain joins TRBV19 to TRBJ1-4; D is undetermined. The length of the CDR3 is 15 residues. V dropped 3 bases and J dropped 5 bases, with 13 bases sitting between them. Germline loops: CDR1 LNHDA, CDR2 SQIVND (reference sequence). CDR3 sequence reads: CASSIRESPNEKLFF. The DNA for the CDR3 is TGTGCCAGTAGTATCAGAGAGAGCCCCAATGAAAAACTGTTTTTT.

The V gene is TRBV4-3, the J gene TRBJ2-7; TRBD2 aligns across 8 bases. The V gene's germline CDR1 is LGHNA and CDR2 YSLEER. V was pared by 0 bases and J by 0 bases, with 1 base of the junction left unmatched. This CDR3 has 15 residues. In DNA, the CDR3 is TGCGCCAGCAGCCAAGACACTAGCGGCTCCTACGAGCAGTACTTC. It encodes CASSQDTSGSYEQYF.

The chain combines TRBV7-9 with TRBJ2-5; TRBD2 aligns across 12 bases. The V gene's germline CDR1 is SEHNR and CDR2 FQNEAQ (reference sequence). V was pared by 5 bases and J by 5 bases, with 15 bases of the junction left unmatched. This CDR3 has 18 amino acids. The CDR3 bases are TGTGCCAGCAGCCCAGTAGGGCTAGCGGGAGGGCTAGAGGAGACCCAGTACTTC. Its translation: CASSPVGLAGGLEETQYF.

The chain uses TRBV27 and TRBJ2-2; the match to TRBD2 covers 12 bases. V lost 5 bases to trimming and J lost 0 bases; unmatched junction nucleotides: 19. The CDR3 sequence is 22 residues long. Per germline, CDR1 MNHEY and CDR2 SMNVEV (reference sequence). Here the CDR3 reads CASSPFGLAGISYKTNTGELFF. CDR3 in DNA: TGTGCCAGCAGTCCCTTCGGACTAGCGGGAATAAGCTACAAAACGAACACCGGGGAGCTGTTTTTT.

This chain uses TRBV2 with TRBJ1-1, with D possibly being TRBD1 (5 bases). The V gene lost 6 bases and the J gene lost 3 bases, with 20 bases spanning the gap. This CDR3 has 16 residues. CDR1 and CDR2 (germline): SNHLY, FYNNEI. CDR3 in amino acids: CASRAWGVRADTEAFF. CDR3 nucleotides: TGTGCCAGCAGGGCGTGGGGGGTTCGGGCGGACACTGAAGCTTTCTTT.

This chain links TRBV15 with TRBJ2-4, with unresolved D. The CDR3 has 13 residues. Germline CDR1 LNHNV, CDR2 YYDKDF (reference sequence). The ends were cut back, 5 bases at V and 6 bases at J, with 11 bases in the middle. This CDR3 is CATSGPDPNIQYF. The CDR3 region has the DNA TGTGCCACCAGCGGACCCGACCCAAACATTCAGTACTTC.

The chain couples TRBV2 to TRBJ2-1, with 12 bases fitting TRBD2. Germline CDR1 reads SNHLY; CDR2 reads FYNNEI. The CDR3 consists of 16 residues. V was pared by 0 bases and J by 15 bases, with 12 bases of the junction left unmatched. CDR3 coding DNA: TGTGCCAGCAGTGAAGCGAAACTAGCGGGAGGACCCTCTCCGTTCTTC. This translates into CASSEAKLAGGPSPFF.